Reported below is one T cell receptor beta chain. The data are from a study of cytomegalovirus exposure and HLA in healthy donors. The germline V and J ends were trimmed by 1 base and 10 bases, with 13 bases remaining between them. The length of the CDR3 is 12 residues. Germline CDR1 reads GTSNPN; CDR2 reads SVGIG (reference sequence). Both 60 Vbeta primers and 13 Jbeta primers went into the PCR. The repertoire was sequenced with immunoSEQ multiplex PCR; TCRdb's copy has only in-frame clones and lacks some. The table has over 200,000 clones, under 90% seen once; the top ten hold 1% to 1.5%. The receptor was isolated from a human donor in good health. The source material was PBMCs. The rearrangement links TRBV30 to TRBJ2-5; tentative D call: TRBD2 (6 bases). CDR3 region: CAWSGSAGSQYF. Written as DNA, the CDR3 is TGTGCCTGGAGTGGCTCCGCGGGGAGCCAGTACTTC.